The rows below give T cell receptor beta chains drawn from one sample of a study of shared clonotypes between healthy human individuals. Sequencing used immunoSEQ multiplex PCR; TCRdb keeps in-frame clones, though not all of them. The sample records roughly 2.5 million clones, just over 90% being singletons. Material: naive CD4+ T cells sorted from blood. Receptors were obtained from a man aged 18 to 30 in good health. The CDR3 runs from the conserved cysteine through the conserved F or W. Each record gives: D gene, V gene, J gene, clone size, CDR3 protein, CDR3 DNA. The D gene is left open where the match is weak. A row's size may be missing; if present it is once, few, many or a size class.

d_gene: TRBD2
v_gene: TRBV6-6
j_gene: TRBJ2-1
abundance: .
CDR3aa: CASSSVLAGNFGQFF
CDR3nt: TGTGCCAGCAGTTCCGTCCTAGCGGGAAATTTCGGGCAGTTCTTC

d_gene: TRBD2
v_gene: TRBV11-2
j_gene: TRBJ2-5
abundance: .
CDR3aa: CASSFGLAETQYF
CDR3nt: TGTGCCAGCAGCTTCGGACTAGCGGAGACCCAGTACTTC

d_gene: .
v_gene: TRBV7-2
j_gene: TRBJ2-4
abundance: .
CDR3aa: CASSVEQIAKNIQYF
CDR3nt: TGTGCCAGCAGCGTAGAGCAGATAGCCAAAAACATTCAGTACTTC

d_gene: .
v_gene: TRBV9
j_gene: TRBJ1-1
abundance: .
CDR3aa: CASSVGGTEAFF
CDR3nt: TGTGCCAGCAGCGTAGGGGGGACTGAAGCTTTCTTT

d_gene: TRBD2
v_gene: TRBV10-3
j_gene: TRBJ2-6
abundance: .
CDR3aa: CAISESVVAGPSGANVLTF
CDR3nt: TGTGCCATCAGTGAGTCGGTAGTAGCGGGACCCTCTGGGGCCAACGTCCTGACTTTC

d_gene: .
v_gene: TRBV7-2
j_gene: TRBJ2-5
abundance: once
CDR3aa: CASSLVLLARNETQYF
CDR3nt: TGTGCCAGCAGCTTAGTCCTACTGGCGAGAAACGAGACCCAGTACTTC

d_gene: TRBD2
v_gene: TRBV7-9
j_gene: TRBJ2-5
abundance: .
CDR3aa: CASSSRVTSGSSETQYF
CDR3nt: TGTGCCAGCAGCTCGAGGGTGACTAGCGGGAGCTCAGAGACCCAGTACTTC

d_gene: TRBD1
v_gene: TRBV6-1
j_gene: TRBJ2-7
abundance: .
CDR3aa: CASSRGQGASYEQYF
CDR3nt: TGTGCCAGCAGTCGTGGACAGGGGGCTAGCTACGAGCAGTACTTC

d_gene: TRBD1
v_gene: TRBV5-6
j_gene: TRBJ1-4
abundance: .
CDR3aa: CASNPSRDSTVEKLFF
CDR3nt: TGTGCCAGCAACCCATCCCGGGACAGCACAGTTGAAAAACTGTTTTTT

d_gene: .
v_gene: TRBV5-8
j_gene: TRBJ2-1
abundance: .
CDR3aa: CASSFRGQVYNEQFF
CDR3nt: TGTGCCAGCAGCTTTCGGGGGCAAGTCTACAATGAGCAGTTCTTC

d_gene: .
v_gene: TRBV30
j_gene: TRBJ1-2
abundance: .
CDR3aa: CAWLMVGYTF
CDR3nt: TGTGCCTGGCTGATGGTTGGCTACACCTTC

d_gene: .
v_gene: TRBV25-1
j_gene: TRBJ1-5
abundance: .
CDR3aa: CASSRTEDYQPQHF
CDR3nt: TGTGCCAGCAGCAGGACAGAAGACTACCAGCCCCAGCATTTT

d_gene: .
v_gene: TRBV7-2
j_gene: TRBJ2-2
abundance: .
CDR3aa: CASSPLWGPGELFF
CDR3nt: TGTGCCAGCAGCCCCTTATGGGGACCCGGGGAGCTGTTTTTT

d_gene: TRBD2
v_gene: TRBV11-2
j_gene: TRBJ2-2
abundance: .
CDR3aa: CASSISGTNTGELFF
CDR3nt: TGTGCCAGCAGCATTAGCGGGACGAACACCGGGGAGCTGTTTTTT

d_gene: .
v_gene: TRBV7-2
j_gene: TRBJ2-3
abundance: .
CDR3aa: CASSLQPTDTQYF
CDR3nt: TGTGCCAGCAGCTTACAGCCCACAGATACGCAGTATTTT

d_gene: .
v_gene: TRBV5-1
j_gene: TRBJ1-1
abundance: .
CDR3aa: CASSFGVGYPADMNTEAFF
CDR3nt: TGCGCCAGCAGCTTTGGGGTCGGGTACCCGGCGGATATGAACACTGAAGCTTTCTTT

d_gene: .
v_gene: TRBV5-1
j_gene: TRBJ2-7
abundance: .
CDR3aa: CASSLGTGGSYEQYF
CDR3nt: TGCGCCAGCAGCTTGGGGACGGGCGGTTCCTACGAGCAGTACTTC

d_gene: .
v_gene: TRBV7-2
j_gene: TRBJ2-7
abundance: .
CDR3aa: CASSLSSGYEQYF
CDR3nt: TGTGCCAGCAGCCTTAGTTCGGGGTACGAGCAGTACTTC

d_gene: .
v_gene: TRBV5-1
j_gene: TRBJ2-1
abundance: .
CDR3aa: CASSPGTPPSSEQFF
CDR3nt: TGCGCCAGCAGTCCCGGGACTCCCCCCTCGAGTGAGCAGTTCTTC

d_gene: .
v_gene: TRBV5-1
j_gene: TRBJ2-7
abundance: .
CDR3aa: CASSLATHTSDEQYF
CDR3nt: TGCGCCAGCAGCCTAGCTACCCACACGTCCGACGAGCAGTACTTC

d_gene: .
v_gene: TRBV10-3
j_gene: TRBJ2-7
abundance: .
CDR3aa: CAISEGPTYEQYF
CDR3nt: TGTGCCATCAGTGAGGGTCCTACCTACGAGCAGTACTTC

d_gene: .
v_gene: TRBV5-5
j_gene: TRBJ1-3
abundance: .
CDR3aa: CASSLAPGNSGNTIYF
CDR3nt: TGTGCCAGCAGCTTGGCCCCAGGGAACTCTGGAAACACCATATATTTT

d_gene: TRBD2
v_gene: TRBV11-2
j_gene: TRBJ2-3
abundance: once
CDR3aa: CASSGRTSGGPADTQYF
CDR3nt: TGTGCCAGCAGCGGAAGGACTAGCGGGGGGCCGGCAGATACGCAGTATTTT

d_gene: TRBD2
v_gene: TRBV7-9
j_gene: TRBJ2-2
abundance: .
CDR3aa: CASSPSNGRAGELFF
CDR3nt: TGTGCCAGCAGCCCTTCTAACGGGAGGGCCGGGGAGCTGTTTTTT

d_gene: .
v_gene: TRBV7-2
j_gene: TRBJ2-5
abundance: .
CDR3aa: CASSLRSQGGGRRETQYF
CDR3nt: TGTGCCAGCAGCTTACGATCCCAAGGGGGCGGGAGAAGGGAGACCCAGTACTTC

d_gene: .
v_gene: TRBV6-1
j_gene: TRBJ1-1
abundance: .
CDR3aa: CASSAHGSTGLTEAFF
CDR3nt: TGTGCCAGCAGTGCCCATGGGAGTACAGGGCTAACTGAAGCTTTCTTT

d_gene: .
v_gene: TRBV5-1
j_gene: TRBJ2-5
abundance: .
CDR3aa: CASSFGQGLETQYF
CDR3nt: TGCGCCAGCAGCTTTGGGCAGGGTCTAGAGACCCAGTACTTC

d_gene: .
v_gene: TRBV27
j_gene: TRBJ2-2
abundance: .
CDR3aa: CASKLRNTGELFF
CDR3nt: TGTGCCAGCAAACTACGGAACACCGGGGAGCTGTTTTTT

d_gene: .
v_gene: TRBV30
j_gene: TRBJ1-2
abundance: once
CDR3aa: CAWRDLGARYGYTF
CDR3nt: TGTGCCTGGAGAGATCTGGGGGCCCGTTATGGCTACACCTTC

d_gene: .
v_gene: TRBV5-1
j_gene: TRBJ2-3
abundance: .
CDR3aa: CASSLRGGSSTDTQYF
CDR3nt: TGCGCCAGCAGCTTGCGAGGCGGATCTAGCACAGATACGCAGTATTTT

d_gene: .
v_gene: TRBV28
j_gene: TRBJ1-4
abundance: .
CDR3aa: CAIRTGSGEKLFF
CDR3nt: TGTGCCATCAGGACGGGGTCTGGCGAAAAACTGTTTTTT

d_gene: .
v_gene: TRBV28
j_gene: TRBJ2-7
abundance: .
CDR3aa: CASSPLVVSYEQYF
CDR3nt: TGTGCCAGCAGTCCTCTAGTGGTCTCCTACGAGCAGTACTTC

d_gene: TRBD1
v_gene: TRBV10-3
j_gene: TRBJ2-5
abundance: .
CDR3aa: CAIRSGQAYQETQYF
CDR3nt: TGTGCCATCCGAAGCGGACAGGCCTACCAAGAGACCCAGTACTTC

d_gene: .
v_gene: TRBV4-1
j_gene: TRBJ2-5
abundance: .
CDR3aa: CASSPRFTANQETQYF
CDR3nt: TGCGCCAGCAGCCCAAGATTTACTGCCAACCAAGAGACCCAGTACTTC

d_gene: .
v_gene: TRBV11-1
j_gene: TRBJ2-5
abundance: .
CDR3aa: CASSLWANGETQYF
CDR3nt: TGTGCCAGCAGCTTATGGGCCAACGGAGAGACCCAGTACTTC

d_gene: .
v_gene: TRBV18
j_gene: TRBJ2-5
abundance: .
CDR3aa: CASSPRVETQYF
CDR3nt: TGTGCCAGCTCACCACGGGTGGAGACCCAGTACTTC

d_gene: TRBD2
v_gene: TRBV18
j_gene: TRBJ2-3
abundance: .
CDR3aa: CASSPLLSGFTDTQYF
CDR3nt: TGTGCCAGCTCACCCTTGCTTAGCGGGTTCACAGATACGCAGTATTTT

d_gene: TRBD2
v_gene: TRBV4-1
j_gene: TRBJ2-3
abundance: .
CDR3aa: CASSDVKRDTDTQYF
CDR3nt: TGCGCCAGCAGCGATGTAAAGCGGGACACAGATACGCAGTATTTT

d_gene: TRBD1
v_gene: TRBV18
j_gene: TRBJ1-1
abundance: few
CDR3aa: CASSQQGAGSGNTEAFF
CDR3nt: TGTGCCAGCTCACAACAGGGGGCTGGGAGCGGGAACACTGAAGCTTTCTTT

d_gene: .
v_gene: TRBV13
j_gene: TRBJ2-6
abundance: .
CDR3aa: CASSRNRGTGANVLTF
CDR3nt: TGTGCCAGCAGCCGGAATAGGGGGACTGGGGCCAACGTCCTGACTTTC